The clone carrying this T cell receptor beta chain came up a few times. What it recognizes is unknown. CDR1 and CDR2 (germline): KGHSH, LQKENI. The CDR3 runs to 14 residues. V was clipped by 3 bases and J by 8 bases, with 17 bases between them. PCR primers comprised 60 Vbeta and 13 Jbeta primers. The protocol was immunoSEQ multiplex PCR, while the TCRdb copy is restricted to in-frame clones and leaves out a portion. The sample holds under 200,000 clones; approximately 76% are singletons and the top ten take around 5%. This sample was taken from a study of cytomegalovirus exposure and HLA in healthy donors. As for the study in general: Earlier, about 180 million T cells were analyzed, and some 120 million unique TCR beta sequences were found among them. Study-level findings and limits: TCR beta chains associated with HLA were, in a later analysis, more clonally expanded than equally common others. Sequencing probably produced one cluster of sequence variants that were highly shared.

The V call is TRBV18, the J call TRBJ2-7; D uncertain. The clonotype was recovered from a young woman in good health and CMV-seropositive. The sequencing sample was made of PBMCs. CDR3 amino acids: CASSPERSPIQQYF. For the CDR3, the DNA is TGTGCCAGCTCACCCGAAAGAAGCCCCATCCAGCAGTACTTC.